Sequencing of this T cell receptor beta chain was carried out in a study of CD8+ T cells in alopecia areata. Germline loops: CDR1 SGHRS, CDR2 YFSETQ. This CDR3 contains 15 residues. Trimming removed 4 bases from V and 3 bases from J; junction bases left unmatched: 5. RNA was isolated and reverse transcribed to cDNA, the sequencing template. Sequenced by immunoSEQ multiplex PCR; TCRdb stores in-frame clones only, minus some. The sample contains 45,000 to 60,000 clones, about 96% of which appear only once. The chain recombines TRBV5-1 with TRBJ2-1, with 9 bases identical to TRBD1. The sequence was obtained from a human donor with alopecia areata. This material consisted of CD8+ T cells sorted from blood, taken at week 0. The CDR3 DNA reads as TGCGCCAGCAGCCTACGACAGGGGGTCTACAATGAGCAGTTCTTC. Its translation: CASSLRQGVYNEQFF. Full variable domain (missing parts from reference TRBV5-1 and TRBJ2-1): KAGVTQTPRYLIKTRGQQVTLSCSPISGHRSVSWYQQTPGQGLQFLFEYFSETQRNKGNFPGRFSGRQFSNSRSEMNVSTLELGDSALYLCASSLRQGVYNEQFFGPGTRLTVL.